These 24 T cell receptor beta chains were all obtained from the same sample, sequenced in a study of cytomegalovirus exposure and HLA in healthy donors. PCR was performed using 60 Vbeta and 13 Jbeta primers. Sequencing used immunoSEQ multiplex PCR; TCRdb keeps in-frame clones, though not all of them. The table lists approximately 120,000 clones. Sequencing input: PBMCs. The receptors were gathered from a man aged 25-45 years in good health and CMV-seronegative.

The chain carries TRBV6-1 and TRBJ2-3; 8 bases map to TRBD1. This CDR3 spans 13 amino acids. After removal of 6 bases from V and 11 bases from J, the junction contained 10 bases not matched to a gene. Per the germline V gene, CDR1 is MNHNS and CDR2 is SASEGT. The chain's CDR3 is CASRGAGGVLQYF. Here the CDR3 DNA reads TGTGCCAGCAGGGGGGCAGGGGGCGTTTTGCAGTATTTT.

The chain couples TRBV5-1 to TRBJ2-7; TRBD2 is a possible D gene (6 bases). Germline CDR1 SGHRS, CDR2 YFSETQ. Trimming cost V 0 bases and J 0 bases, with 7 bases left between them. CDR3 length equals 14 residues. CDR3 sequence: CASSLAGVSYEQYF. In DNA form, the CDR3 reads TGCGCCAGCAGCTTGGCGGGAGTCTCCTACGAGCAGTACTTC.

The chain is built from TRBV19 and TRBJ2-3; 7 bases match TRBD2. The CDR3 runs 14 residues. Germline CDR1 LNHDA, CDR2 SQIVND (reference sequence). The junction had 6 bases not matched to a gene; V was cut back by 3 bases and J by 6 bases. CDR3 residues: CASSIREAGDTQYF. The CDR3 DNA reads TGTGCCAGTAGTATCCGGGAGGCGGGGGATACGCAGTATTTT.

This chain connects TRBV30 to TRBJ1-6; D is uncertain. V was shortened by 0 bases and J by 6 bases, with 12 bases between the two germline ends. Germline CDR1 and CDR2: GTSNPN and SVGIG (reference sequence). The CDR3 loop spans 15 amino acids. The CDR3 is CAWSVLEGGNSPLHF. Here the CDR3 DNA reads TGTGCCTGGAGTGTACTAGAGGGCGGTAATTCACCCCTCCACTTT.

The rearrangement uses TRBV28 and TRBJ2-7; TRBD1 is a possible D gene (6 bases). Trimming cost V 6 bases and J 3 bases, with 12 bases left between them. The germline V gene encodes CDR1 MDHEN and CDR2 SYDVKM. This CDR3 contains 13 residues. The CDR3 DNA reads TGTGCCAGCAGCCTACAGGGAATCTACGAGCAGTACTTC. It is translated as CASSLQGIYEQYF.

This sequence joins TRBV19 and TRBJ2-5, with 15 nucleotides matching TRBD2. J gave up 5 bases and V 6 bases, and 10 bases lay outside the gene matches. Germline assignment: CDR1 LNHDA and CDR2 SQIVND (reference sequence). The CDR3 is 17 amino acids. CDR3 nucleotides: TGTGCCAGTAGGAGGACTAGCGGGAGGGCCAGGGCGGAGACCCAGTACTTC. It yields the protein CASRRTSGRARAETQYF.

The chain is built from TRBV11-1 and TRBJ2-7; 9 nucleotides agree with TRBD2. This CDR3 contains 16 residues. Germline values: CDR1 SGHAT, CDR2 FQDESV (reference sequence). With V trimmed by 5 bases and J by 4 bases, 12 bases remained unmatched. The CDR3 region is CASSPWLAGEGYEQYF. In DNA, the CDR3 is TGTGCCAGCAGCCCCTGGTTAGCGGGAGAAGGTTACGAGCAGTACTTC.

The chain carries TRBV7-8 and TRBJ2-3; TRBD2 matches at 9 bases. The trim removed 6 bases at V and 4 bases at J, leaving 5 bases unmatched. Germline CDR1 reads SGHVS; CDR2 reads FQNEAQ. This CDR3 contains 14 residues. CDR3 residues: CASRQLAGSDTQYF. CDR3 DNA: TGTGCCAGCAGGCAACTAGCGGGTTCAGATACGCAGTATTTT.

The chain joins TRBV5-5 to TRBJ2-7; D unclear. This CDR3 comprises 12 residues. Between the trimmed V and J ends, which lost 2 bases and 0 bases, there was a span of 3 bases. Germline CDR1 SGHKS, CDR2 YYEKEE (reference sequence). The CDR3 loop reads CASSFFSYEQYF. CDR3 in DNA: TGTGCCAGCAGCTTCTTCTCCTACGAGCAGTACTTC.

With respect to this clone: The germline gene is not matched at one end of the junction; a read error may be the cause. V usage is TRBV29-1 and J usage is TRBJ2-5; 8 positions agree with TRBD2. CDR3 size: 13 residues. The germline V gene has CDR1 SQVTM and CDR2 ANQGSEA. The CDR3 sequence: CALAGGAQETQYF. Written as DNA, the CDR3 is TGTGCGCTCGCCGGGGGGGCCCAAGAGACCCAGTACTTC.

The rearrangement joins TRBV7-3 to TRBJ1-6; the match to TRBD1 covers 8 bases. The germline gives CDR1 SGHTA, CDR2 FQGTGA. The CDR3 is 17 amino acids. Germline trimming cut 0 bases from V and 7 bases from J; bases unmatched to any gene: 8. The CDR3 DNA reads TGTGCCAGCAGCTTAACCCCGCAGGGGGCGAGGAATTCACCCCTCCACTTT. Amino acids: CASSLTPQGARNSPLHF.

Remarks on this clone: The same CDR3 arises from other DNA sequences in this sample as well. The chain carries TRBV2 and TRBJ1-2, with D tentatively TRBD1 (5 bases). The CDR3 is 10 residues long. Germline V gene sequence: CDR1 SNHLY, CDR2 FYNNEI. Trimming took off 8 bases at V and 7 bases at J, with 8 bases between the two ends. CDR3: CASGQGGYTF. CDR3 sequence (DNA): TGTGCCAGCGGACAAGGTGGCTACACCTTC.

The chain employs TRBV7-9 and TRBJ2-1; 11 bases agree with TRBD1. Germline V lookup: CDR1 SEHNR, CDR2 FQNEAQ (reference sequence). The V segment lost 5 bases and the J segment 8 bases; nucleotides outside the gene matches: 8. The CDR3 sequence is 15 residues long. CDR3: CASSPRDRGWDEQFF. CDR3 DNA sequence: TGTGCCAGCAGCCCGCGGGACAGGGGGTGGGATGAGCAGTTCTTC.

The rearrangement joins TRBV27 to TRBJ2-1; 11 bases match TRBD2. The CDR3 runs 15 residues. V was pared by 3 bases and J by 9 bases, with 7 bases of the junction left unmatched. Germline loops: CDR1 MNHEY, CDR2 SMNVEV (reference sequence). The DNA of the CDR3 is TGTGCCAGCAGTTTCATGGTAGCGGGAGGGTTTGAGCAGTTCTTC. The encoded protein is CASSFMVAGGFEQFF.

The chain carries TRBV7-9 and TRBJ2-3; D gene unclear. Looked up from germline, CDR1 is SEHNR and CDR2 is FQNEAQ (reference sequence). V was shortened by 2 bases and J by 0 bases, with 9 bases between the two germline ends. The CDR3 spans 15 residues. This CDR3 reads CASSLPSISTDTQYF. DNA for the CDR3: TGTGCCAGCAGCTTACCTAGTATTAGCACAGATACGCAGTATTTT.

The chain uses TRBV6-5 and TRBJ2-4, with D unresolved. Between the trimmed V and J ends, which lost 6 bases and 3 bases, there was a span of 9 bases. Germline CDR1 MNHEY, CDR2 SVGAGI. CDR3 length: 13 residues. CDR3: CASSYGLKNIQYF. CDR3 DNA: TGTGCCAGCAGCTACGGCCTCAAAAACATTCAGTACTTC.

The chain recombines TRBV7-3 with TRBJ2-2; D possibly corresponds to TRBD2 (6 bases). Trimming pared 5 bases from V and 0 bases from J, leaving 13 bases between. This CDR3 spans 16 amino acids. The germline V gene encodes CDR1 SGHTA and CDR2 FQGTGA. CDR3 sequence (DNA): TGTGCCAGCAGCCTAGTGCCGGGGGCGAACACCGGGGAGCTGTTTTTT. This translates into CASSLVPGANTGELFF.

This chain joins TRBV5-8 and TRBJ2-7, with 7 nucleotides matching TRBD1. Germline V CDR1 and CDR2: SGHTS, YDEGEE. With 9 bases clipped from V and 2 bases from J, the junction kept 26 bases outside the gene matches. This CDR3 spans 19 amino acids. The CDR3, as DNA: TGTGCCACCACCCGGTACAGGGGAGATTTTAGTACGGCCACCTACGAGCAGTACTTC. Protein sequence: CATTRYRGDFSTATYEQYF.

A note on this clone: Other nucleotide sequences from this sample produce the same CDR3. The V and J genes are TRBV29-1 and TRBJ2-3; 8 nucleotides agree with TRBD2. Per germline, CDR1 SQVTM and CDR2 ANQGSEA. The ends lost 3 bases at V and 5 bases at J; junction bases unmatched: 1. The CDR3 totals 12 residues. The DNA for the CDR3 is TGCAGCGTTGACGGGGGGGTAGATACGCAGTATTTT. This encodes CSVDGGVDTQYF.

The J gene is TRBJ2-6, the V gene TRBV19; 7 bases fit TRBD1. V shed 6 bases, J shed 2 bases, and the junction held 13 bases outside the gene matches. CDR3 length: 18 residues. Germline-derived CDR1 and CDR2 are LNHDA and SQIVND (reference sequence). CDR3 region: CASSVQQGSSPGANVLTF. The DNA of the CDR3 is TGTGCCAGTAGCGTGCAACAGGGGTCGTCACCTGGGGCCAACGTCCTGACTTTC.

The V and J genes are TRBV7-2 and TRBJ2-2; 7 bases fit TRBD1. This CDR3 has 14 amino acids. The J segment lost 4 bases and the V segment lost 10 bases, leaving 9 bases of the junction unmatched. Germline-derived CDR1 and CDR2 are SGHTA and FQGNSA. The CDR3 loop reads CATTPGQTTGELFF. CDR3 coding DNA: TGTGCCACGACACCGGGACAGACCACCGGGGAGCTGTTTTTT.

The genes are TRBV28 and TRBJ1-4; weak D call: TRBD1 (6 bases). This CDR3 is built from 14 residues. V was clipped by 3 bases and J by 8 bases, with 13 bases between them. Germline V lookup: CDR1 MDHEN, CDR2 SYDVKM. CDR3 nucleotides: TGTGCCAGCAGTTTGAACAGGGTAGAGGAAAAACTGTTTTTT. Its translation: CASSLNRVEEKLFF.

The chain recombines TRBV21-1 with TRBJ2-7; the D call in the table, TRBD2, was not verified against the DNA. TRBV21-1 is a pseudogene locus. The CDR3 runs to 15 residues. The CDR3 here is CASSKWRGRFHEQYF. CDR3 nucleotides: TGTGCCAGCAGCAAATGGAGGGGAAGGTTCCACGAGCAGTACTTC.

The V gene is TRBV19, the J gene TRBJ2-2; tentatively, D is TRBD2 (5 bases). The CDR3 contains 14 residues. The germline gives CDR1 LNHDA, CDR2 SQIVND (reference sequence). Trimming removed 4 bases from V and 3 bases from J, with 9 bases in between. CDR3 nucleotides: TGTGCCAGTAGTAAGGACTCCTACACCGGGGAGCTGTTTTTT. It translates to CASSKDSYTGELFF.